This TCR beta chain derives from a study of T cells in Graves' hyperthyroidism and ophthalmopathy. Trimming cost V 6 bases and J 5 bases; bases outside gene matches: 11. Per the germline V gene, CDR1 is MDHEN and CDR2 is SYDVKM. The CDR3 length is 15 residues. This clonotype was seen repeatedly, ten times or more. Amplification targeted TCR beta CDR3 regions from RNA transcripts. The TCR CDR3 first-round RT-PCR relied on the HTBI primer set. Via MiXCR, TCRdb re-called the multiplex PCR reads, giving one row per CDR3 protein. Seen here are about 520,000 distinct CDR3 sequences, less than 25% observed once, and the top ten hold roughly 12%.

The TCR originated in a woman in her thirties with Graves' ophthalmopathy. J is TRBJ2-5 and V is TRBV28; 8 nucleotides line up with TRBD1. The sample comprised blood. This CDR3 is CASSPLHTGGETQYF. CDR3 sequence (DNA): TGTGCCAGCAGCCCCCTACATACAGGGGGGGAGACCCAGTACTTC.